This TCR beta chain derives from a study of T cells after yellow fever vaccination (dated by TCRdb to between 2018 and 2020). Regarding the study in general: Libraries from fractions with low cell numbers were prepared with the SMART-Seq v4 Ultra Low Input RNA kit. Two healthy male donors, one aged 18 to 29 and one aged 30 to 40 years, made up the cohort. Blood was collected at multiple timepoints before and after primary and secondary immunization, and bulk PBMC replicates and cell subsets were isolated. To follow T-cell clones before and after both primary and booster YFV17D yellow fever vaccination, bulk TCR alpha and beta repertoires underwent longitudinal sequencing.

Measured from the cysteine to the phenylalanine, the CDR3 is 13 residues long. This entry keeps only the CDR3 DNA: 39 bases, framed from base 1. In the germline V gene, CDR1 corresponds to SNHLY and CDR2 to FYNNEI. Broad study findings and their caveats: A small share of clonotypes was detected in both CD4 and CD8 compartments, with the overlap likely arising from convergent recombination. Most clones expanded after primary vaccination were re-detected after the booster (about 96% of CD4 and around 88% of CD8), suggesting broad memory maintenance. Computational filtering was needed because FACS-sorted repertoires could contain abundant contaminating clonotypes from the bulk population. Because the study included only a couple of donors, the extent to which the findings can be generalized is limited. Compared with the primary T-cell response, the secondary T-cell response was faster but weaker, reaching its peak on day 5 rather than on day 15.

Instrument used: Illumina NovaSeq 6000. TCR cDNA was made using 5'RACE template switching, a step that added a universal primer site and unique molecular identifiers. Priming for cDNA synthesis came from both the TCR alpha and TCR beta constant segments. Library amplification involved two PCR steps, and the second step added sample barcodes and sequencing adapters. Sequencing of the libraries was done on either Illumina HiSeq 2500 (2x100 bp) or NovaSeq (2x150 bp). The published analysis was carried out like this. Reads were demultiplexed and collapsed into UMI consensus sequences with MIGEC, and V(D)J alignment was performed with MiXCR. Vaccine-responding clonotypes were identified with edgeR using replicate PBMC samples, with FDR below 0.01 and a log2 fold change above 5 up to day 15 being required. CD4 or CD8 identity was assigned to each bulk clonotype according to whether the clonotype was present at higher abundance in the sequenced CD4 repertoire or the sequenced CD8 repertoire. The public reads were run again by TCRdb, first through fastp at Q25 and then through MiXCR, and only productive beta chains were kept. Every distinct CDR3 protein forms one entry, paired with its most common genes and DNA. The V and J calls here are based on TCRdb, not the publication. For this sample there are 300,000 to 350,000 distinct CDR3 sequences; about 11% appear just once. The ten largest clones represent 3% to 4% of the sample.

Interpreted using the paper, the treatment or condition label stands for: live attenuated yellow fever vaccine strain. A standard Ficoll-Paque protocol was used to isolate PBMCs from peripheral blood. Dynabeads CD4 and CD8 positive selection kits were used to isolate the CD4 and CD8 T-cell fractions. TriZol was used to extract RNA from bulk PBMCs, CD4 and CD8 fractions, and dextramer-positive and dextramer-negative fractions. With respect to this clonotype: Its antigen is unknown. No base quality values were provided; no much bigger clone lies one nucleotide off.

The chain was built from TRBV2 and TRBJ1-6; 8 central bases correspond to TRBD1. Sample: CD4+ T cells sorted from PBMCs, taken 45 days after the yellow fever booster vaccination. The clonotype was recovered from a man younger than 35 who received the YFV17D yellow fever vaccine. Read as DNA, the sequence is TGTGCTGCGGACAGGGAAAAGCAATCACCCCTCCACTTT. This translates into CAADREKQSPLHF.